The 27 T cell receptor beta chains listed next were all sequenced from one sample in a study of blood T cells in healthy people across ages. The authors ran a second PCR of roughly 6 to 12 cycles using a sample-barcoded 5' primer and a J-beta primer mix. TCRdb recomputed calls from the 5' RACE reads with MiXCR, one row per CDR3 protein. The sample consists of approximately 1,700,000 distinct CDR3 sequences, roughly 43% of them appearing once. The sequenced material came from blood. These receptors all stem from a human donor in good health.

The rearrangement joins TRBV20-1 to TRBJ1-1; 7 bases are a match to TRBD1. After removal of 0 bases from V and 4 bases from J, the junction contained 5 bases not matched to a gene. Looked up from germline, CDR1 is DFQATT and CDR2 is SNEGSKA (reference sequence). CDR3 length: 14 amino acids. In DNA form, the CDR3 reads TGCAGTGCTAGAGACTGGACAGGAGGCACTGAAGCTTTCTTT. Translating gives CSARDWTGGTEAFF.

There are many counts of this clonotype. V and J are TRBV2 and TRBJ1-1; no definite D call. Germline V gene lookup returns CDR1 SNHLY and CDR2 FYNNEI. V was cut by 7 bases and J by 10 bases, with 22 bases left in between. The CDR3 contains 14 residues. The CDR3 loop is CASTQRLDEVRAFF. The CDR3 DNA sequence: TGTGCCAGCACCCAACGCTTAGACGAGGTGAGAGCTTTCTTT.

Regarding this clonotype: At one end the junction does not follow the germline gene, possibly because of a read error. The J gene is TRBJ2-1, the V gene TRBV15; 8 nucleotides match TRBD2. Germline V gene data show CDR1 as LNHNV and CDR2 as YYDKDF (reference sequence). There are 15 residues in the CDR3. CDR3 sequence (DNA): TGTGCCACCAGCAGAGTGCGGGGGGCCTACAATGAGCGGTTCTTC. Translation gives CATSRVRGAYNERFF.

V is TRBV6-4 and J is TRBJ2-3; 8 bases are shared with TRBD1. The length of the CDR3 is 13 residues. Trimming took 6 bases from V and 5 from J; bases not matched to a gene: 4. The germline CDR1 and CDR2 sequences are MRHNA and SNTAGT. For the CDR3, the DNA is TGTGCCAGCAGGCTAGACAGGGGAGATACGCAGTATTTT. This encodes CASRLDRGDTQYF.

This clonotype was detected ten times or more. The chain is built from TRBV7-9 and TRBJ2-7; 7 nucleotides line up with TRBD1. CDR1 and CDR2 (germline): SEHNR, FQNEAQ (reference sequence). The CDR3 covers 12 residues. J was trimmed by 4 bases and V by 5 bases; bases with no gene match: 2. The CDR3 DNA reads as TGTGCCAGCAGCGCGACAGGGTACGAGCAGTACTTC. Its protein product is CASSATGYEQYF.

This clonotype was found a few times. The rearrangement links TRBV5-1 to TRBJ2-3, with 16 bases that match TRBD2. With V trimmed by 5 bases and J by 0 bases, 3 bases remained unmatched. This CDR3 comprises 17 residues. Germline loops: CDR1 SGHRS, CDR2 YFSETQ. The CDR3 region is CASSSGLAGGSTDTQYF. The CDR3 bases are TGCGCCAGCAGTTCGGGACTAGCGGGGGGGAGCACAGATACGCAGTATTTT.

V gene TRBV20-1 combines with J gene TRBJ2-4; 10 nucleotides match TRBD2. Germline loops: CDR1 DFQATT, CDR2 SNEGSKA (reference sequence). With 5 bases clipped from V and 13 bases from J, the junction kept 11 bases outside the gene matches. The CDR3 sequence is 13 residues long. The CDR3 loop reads CSAQTSGAGEQYF. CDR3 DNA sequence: TGCAGTGCTCAAACTAGCGGGGCTGGGGAGCAGTACTTC.

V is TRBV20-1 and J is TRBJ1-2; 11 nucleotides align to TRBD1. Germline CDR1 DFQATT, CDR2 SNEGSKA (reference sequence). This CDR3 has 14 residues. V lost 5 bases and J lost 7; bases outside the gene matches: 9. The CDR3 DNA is TGCAGTGCTGGACAGGGGGCAGGTTTAGGTGGCTACACCTTC. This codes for CSAGQGAGLGGYTF.

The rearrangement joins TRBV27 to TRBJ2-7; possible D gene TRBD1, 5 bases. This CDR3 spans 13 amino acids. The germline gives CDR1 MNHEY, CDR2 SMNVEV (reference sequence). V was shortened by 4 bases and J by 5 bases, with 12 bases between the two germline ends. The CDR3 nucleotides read TGTGCCAGCAGTTACCAACAGGCTCACGAGCAGTACTTC. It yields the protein CASSYQQAHEQYF.

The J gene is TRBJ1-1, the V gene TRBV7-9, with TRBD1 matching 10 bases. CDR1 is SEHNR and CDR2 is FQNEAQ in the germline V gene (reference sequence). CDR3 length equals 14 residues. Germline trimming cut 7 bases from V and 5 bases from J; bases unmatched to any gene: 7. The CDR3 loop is CASTQGGQGTEAFF. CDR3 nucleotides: TGTGCCAGCACCCAAGGGGGACAGGGGACTGAAGCTTTCTTT.

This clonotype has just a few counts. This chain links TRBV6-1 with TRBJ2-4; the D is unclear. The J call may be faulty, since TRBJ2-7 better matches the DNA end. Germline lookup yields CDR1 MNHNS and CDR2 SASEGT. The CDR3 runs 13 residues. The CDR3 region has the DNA TGTGCCAGCAGTGTTCATGGGGCCTACGAGCAGTACTTC. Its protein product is CASSVHGAYEQYF.

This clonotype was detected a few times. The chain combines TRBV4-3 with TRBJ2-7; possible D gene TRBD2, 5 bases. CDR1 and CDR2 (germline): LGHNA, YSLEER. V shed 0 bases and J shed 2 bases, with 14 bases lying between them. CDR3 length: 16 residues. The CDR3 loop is CASSQETRGPTYEQYF. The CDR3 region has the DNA TGCGCCAGCAGCCAAGAAACGAGAGGGCCAACCTACGAGCAGTACTTC.

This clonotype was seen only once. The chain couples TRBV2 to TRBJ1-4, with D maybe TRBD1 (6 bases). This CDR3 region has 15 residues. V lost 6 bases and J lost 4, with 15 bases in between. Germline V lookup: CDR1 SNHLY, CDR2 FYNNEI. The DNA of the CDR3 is TGTGCCAGCAGCGCTACAGGGACCAATAATGAAAAACTGTTTTTT. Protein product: CASSATGTNNEKLFF.

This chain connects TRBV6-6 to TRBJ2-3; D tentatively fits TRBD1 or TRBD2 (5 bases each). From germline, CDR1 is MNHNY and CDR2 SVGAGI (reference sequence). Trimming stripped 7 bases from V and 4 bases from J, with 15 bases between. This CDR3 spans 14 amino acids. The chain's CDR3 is CASTLGVLSDTQYF. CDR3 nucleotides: TGTGCCAGCACCCTGGGGGTTTTGTCAGATACGCAGTATTTT.

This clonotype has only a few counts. The CDR3 DNA reads TGCGCCAGCAGCCCCGTCGGGGTTATGGGTAATGAAAAACTGTTTTTT. This encodes CASSPVGVMGNEKLFF. This chain links TRBV4-3 with TRBJ1-4; no clear D. Germline V CDR1 and CDR2: LGHNA, YSLEER. This CDR3 contains 16 residues. V gave up 4 bases and J gave up 4 bases, with 16 bases separating them.

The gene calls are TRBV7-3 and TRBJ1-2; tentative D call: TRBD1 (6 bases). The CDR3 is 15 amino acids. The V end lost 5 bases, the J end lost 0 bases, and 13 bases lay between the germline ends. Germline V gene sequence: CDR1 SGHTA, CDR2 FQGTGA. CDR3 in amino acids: CASSVLGGPNYGYTF. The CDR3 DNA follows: TGTGCCAGCAGCGTCCTAGGGGGGCCTAACTATGGCTACACCTTC.

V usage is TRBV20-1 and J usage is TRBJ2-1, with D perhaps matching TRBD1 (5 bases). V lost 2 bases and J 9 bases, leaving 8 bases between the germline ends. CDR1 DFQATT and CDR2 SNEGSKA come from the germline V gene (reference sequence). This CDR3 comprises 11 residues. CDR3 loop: CSARHRGEQFF. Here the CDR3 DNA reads TGCAGTGCTAGACATAGGGGTGAGCAGTTCTTC.

CDR3 loop: CASSDGKQGKTQYF. DNA for the CDR3: TGTGCCAGCAGCGACGGGAAACAGGGGAAGACCCAGTACTTC. The chain combines TRBV7-2 with TRBJ2-5; TRBD1 matches at 7 bases. Germline V gene data show CDR1 as SGHTA and CDR2 as FQGNSA. V dropped 5 bases and J dropped 6; count of bases not matched to a gene: 9. The CDR3 consists of 14 residues.

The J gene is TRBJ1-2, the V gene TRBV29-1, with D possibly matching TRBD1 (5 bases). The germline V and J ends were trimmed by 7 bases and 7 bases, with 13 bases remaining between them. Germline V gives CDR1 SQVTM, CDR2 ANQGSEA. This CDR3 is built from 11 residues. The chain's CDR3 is CSGEGLSGYTF. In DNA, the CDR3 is TGCAGCGGGGAGGGGCTTTCTGGCTACACCTTC.

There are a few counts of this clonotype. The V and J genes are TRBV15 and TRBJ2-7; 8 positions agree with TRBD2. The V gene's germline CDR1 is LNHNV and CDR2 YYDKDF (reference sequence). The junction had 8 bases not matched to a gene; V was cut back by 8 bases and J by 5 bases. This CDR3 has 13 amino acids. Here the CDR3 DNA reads TGTGCCACCCGGGGGGGTATCCCCCACGAGCAGTACTTC. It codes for CATRGGIPHEQYF.

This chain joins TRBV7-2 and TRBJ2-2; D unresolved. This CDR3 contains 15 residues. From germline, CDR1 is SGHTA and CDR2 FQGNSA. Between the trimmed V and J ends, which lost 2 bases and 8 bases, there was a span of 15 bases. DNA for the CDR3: TGTGCCAGCAGCTTATCGGACGAAGTCCGTGGGGAGCTGTTTTTT. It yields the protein CASSLSDEVRGELFF.

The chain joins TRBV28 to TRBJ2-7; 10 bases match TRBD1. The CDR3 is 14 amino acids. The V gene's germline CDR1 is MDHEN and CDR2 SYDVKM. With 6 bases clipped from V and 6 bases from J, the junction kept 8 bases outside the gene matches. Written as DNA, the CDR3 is TGTGCCAGCAGCTCCGGGACAGGGGCTCTCGAGCAGTACTTC. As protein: CASSSGTGALEQYF. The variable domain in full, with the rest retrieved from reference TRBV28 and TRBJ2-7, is DVKVTQSSRYLVKRTGEKVFLECVQDMDHENMFWYRQDPGLGLRLIYFSYDVKMKEKGDIPEGYSVSREKKERFSLILESASTNQTSMYLCASSSGTGALEQYFGPGTRLTVT.

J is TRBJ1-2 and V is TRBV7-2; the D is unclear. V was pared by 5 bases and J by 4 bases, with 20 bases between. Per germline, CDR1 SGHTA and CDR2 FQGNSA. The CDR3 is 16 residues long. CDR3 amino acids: CASSPRVLPHLYGYTF. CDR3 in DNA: TGTGCCAGCAGCCCTCGTGTTCTGCCCCACCTCTATGGCTACACCTTC. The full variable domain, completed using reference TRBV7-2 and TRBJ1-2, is GAGVSQSPSNKVTEKGKDVELRCDPISGHTALYWYRQSLGQGLEFLIYFQGNSAPDKSGLPSDRFSAERTGGSVSTLTIQRTQQEDSAVYLCASSPRVLPHLYGYTFGSGTRLTVV.

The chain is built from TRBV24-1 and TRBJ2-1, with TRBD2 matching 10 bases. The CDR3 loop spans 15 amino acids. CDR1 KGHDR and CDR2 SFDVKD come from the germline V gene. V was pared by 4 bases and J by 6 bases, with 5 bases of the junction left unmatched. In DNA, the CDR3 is TGTGCCACCAGTGACATGGGACTAGCGAGCAATGAGCAGTTCTTC. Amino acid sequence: CATSDMGLASNEQFF.

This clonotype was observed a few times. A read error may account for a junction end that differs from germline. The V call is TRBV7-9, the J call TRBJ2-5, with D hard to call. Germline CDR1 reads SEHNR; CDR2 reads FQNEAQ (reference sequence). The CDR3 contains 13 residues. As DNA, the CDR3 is TGTTCCAGCATCCCCTCCCTAACAGAGACCCAGTACTTC. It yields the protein CSSIPSLTETQYF.

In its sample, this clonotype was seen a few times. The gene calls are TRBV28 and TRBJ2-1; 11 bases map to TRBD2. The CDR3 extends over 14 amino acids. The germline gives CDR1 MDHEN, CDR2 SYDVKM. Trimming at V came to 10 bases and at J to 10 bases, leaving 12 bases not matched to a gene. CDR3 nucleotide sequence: TGTGCCACCAGACTAGCGGGGTTATTTATGGAGCAGTTCTTC. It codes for CATRLAGLFMEQFF.

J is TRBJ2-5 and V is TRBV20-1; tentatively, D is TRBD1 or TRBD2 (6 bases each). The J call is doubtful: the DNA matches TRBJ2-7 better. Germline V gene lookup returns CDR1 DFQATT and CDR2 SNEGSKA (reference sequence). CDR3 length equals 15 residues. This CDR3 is CSAVGIGGIGHEQYF. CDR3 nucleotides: TGCAGTGCTGTTGGAATAGGGGGGATCGGCCACGAGCAGTACTTC.